This T cell receptor (beta chain) was obtained from a study of identical twins. Trimming shortened V by 3 bases and J by 0 bases, and 9 bases separated the two germline ends. Germline assignment: CDR1 MNHEY and CDR2 SMNVEV (reference sequence). The CDR3 has 14 amino acids. This clonotype was detected a few times. The antigen remains unidentified. Unique molecular identifiers were in the cDNA, with template-switch universal primer binding. TCRdb reanalysed the 5' RACE reads using MiXCR and keeps one entry per CDR3 protein. Here the sample spans hundreds of thousands of distinct CDR3 sequences, about 9.4% being singletons. General observations from the study: Insertion counts were lower in abundant cord blood beta clonotypes, a trend that memory repertoires did not show. Models underestimated TCR alpha sharing (out-of-frame) in monozygotic twins.

A further study also used this sample, focusing on yellow fever vaccine responses in identical twins.

Sequences were obtained from PBMCs. The source is a woman younger than 35 in good health. This rearrangement joins TRBV27 to TRBJ2-7; no firm D call. CDR3 bases: TGTGCCAGCAGTTTCCTCGTCGACTCCTACGAGCAGTACTTC. Amino acids: CASSFLVDSYEQYF.